The clone carrying this T cell receptor (beta chain) occurred once. The data stem from a study of OX40 agonist ivuxolimab in advanced cancers. Per germline, CDR1 MNHEY and CDR2 SMNVEV (reference sequence). Losses at the gene ends were 1 base for V and 5 bases for J; bases not matched to a gene: 8. The CDR3 is 18 amino acids. TCRdb's copy holds only in-frame clones and misses some; the assay was immunoSEQ multiplex PCR. The sample has almost 70,000 clones, roughly nine tenths seen once. The chain links TRBV27 to TRBJ2-1; 13 bases map to TRBD2. This sequence originates from an adult with an advanced solid tumor such as melanoma, head and neck, liver or kidney cancer. The sequencing here drew on CD4+ or CD8+ T cells sorted from blood, taken in a trial of the OX40 agonist ivuxolimab. This CDR3 is CASSLYPRTSGRDNEQFF. The CDR3 DNA sequence: TGTGCCAGCAGTTTATACCCCCGGACTAGCGGGAGAGACAATGAGCAGTTCTTC.